Listed here are 22 T cell receptor beta chains from one sample, sequenced in a study of blood T cell repertoires in COVID-19. Repertoires were generated with immunoSEQ multiplex PCR, while TCRdb's copy carries only in-frame clones and drops some. Seen here are roughly 41,000 clones, approximately 90% observed once, and the top ten hold about 4.5%. Sequences were obtained from peripheral blood. Receptors were obtained from a man in his 60s with acute or convalescent COVID-19.

V gene TRBV10-3 combines with J gene TRBJ1-3; D remains unclear. CDR3 length: 15 residues. Trimming took off 6 bases at V and 1 base at J, with 13 bases between the two ends. Looked up from germline, CDR1 is ENHRY and CDR2 is SYGVKD. CDR3 loop: CAISQAHVSGNTIYF. The CDR3 DNA sequence: TGTGCCATCAGCCAGGCTCACGTTTCTGGAAACACCATATATTTT.

This clone was picked up one time. The rearrangement links TRBV6-5 to TRBJ2-7; a weak D match, TRBD2 (6 bases). The germline V gene has CDR1 MNHEY and CDR2 SVGAGI. The germline V and J ends were trimmed by 6 bases and 1 base, with 13 bases remaining between them. The CDR3 length is 14 residues. DNA for the CDR3: TGTGCCAGCAGGTATCAGGGACTTTCCTACGAGCAGTACTTC. This translates into CASRYQGLSYEQYF.

This sequence joins TRBV27 and TRBJ1-4; 8 positions agree with TRBD1. CDR3 length: 14 amino acids. Germline CDR1 reads MNHEY; CDR2 reads SMNVEV (reference sequence). V shed 6 bases and J 5 bases; nucleotides not matched to a gene: 5. DNA for the CDR3: TGTGCCAGCAGGATACAGGGGGGGAATGAAAAACTGTTTTTT. Its protein is CASRIQGGNEKLFF.

The chain recombines TRBV19 with TRBJ1-1, with D hard to call. CDR3 size: 14 residues. The V gene lost 1 base and the J gene lost 0 bases, with 6 bases spanning the gap. Germline-derived CDR1 and CDR2 are LNHDA and SQIVND (reference sequence). Here the CDR3 reads CASSIGGLNTEAFF. For the CDR3, the DNA is TGTGCCAGTAGTATAGGAGGGCTGAACACTGAAGCTTTCTTT.

The gene calls are TRBV13 and TRBJ1-6; D remains unclear. The length of the CDR3 is 14 residues. Germline CDR1 reads PRHDT; CDR2 reads FYEKMQ (reference sequence). Trimming removed 5 bases at V and 10 bases at J, with 15 bases between. The CDR3 loop is CASSPGPRGSPLHF. The CDR3 DNA is TGTGCCAGCAGCCCCGGGCCTCGCGGGTCACCCCTCCACTTT.

This chain uses TRBV5-1 with TRBJ1-1, with D perhaps matching TRBD1 (6 bases). The germline CDR1 and CDR2 sequences are SGHRS and YFSETQ. The CDR3 sequence is 15 residues long. V lost 3 bases to trimming and J lost 1 base, with 13 bases between them. The CDR3 nucleotides are TGCGCCAGCAGCTCCTTCAGGGGCCAGAACACTGAAGCTTTCTTT. It specifies CASSSFRGQNTEAFF.

The chain has TRBV4-1 and TRBJ2-7, with 10 bases matching TRBD2. The CDR3 is 18 residues long. Germline lookup yields CDR1 MGHRA and CDR2 YSYEKL. Losses at the gene ends were 1 base for V and 3 bases for J; bases not matched to a gene: 12. The CDR3 DNA reads as TGCGCCAGCAGCCAAGCACTTTTAGCGGGGGGCTTGGGCTACGAGCAGTACTTC. Amino acids: CASSQALLAGGLGYEQYF.

The chain combines TRBV5-1 with TRBJ1-1; 9 nucleotides agree with TRBD1. Per germline, CDR1 SGHRS and CDR2 YFSETQ. Losses at the gene ends were 3 bases for V and 2 bases for J; bases not matched to a gene: 11. The CDR3 loop spans 17 amino acids. For the CDR3, the DNA is TGCGCCAGCAGCTGGGGAGACAGGGGGTCGAGAAACACTGAAGCTTTCTTT. Translation: CASSWGDRGSRNTEAFF.

The CDR3 here is CASSLMLGGDTQYF. The CDR3 nucleotides read TGTGCCAGCAGTCTCATGCTGGGGGGAGATACGCAGTATTTT. This chain joins TRBV27 and TRBJ2-3; tentatively, D is TRBD2 (6 bases). The CDR3 sequence is 14 residues long. CDR1 and CDR2 (germline): MNHEY, SMNVEV (reference sequence). V shed 5 bases and J shed 5 bases, with 14 bases lying between them.

The rearrangement joins TRBV5-1 to TRBJ2-5; TRBD1 agrees at 9 bases. In germline, CDR1 is SGHRS, CDR2 YFSETQ. The CDR3 covers 15 residues. The ends lost 2 bases at V and 0 bases at J; junction bases unmatched: 2. The CDR3 region is CASSFGTGYQETQYF. The CDR3 DNA reads TGCGCCAGCAGCTTCGGGACAGGGTACCAAGAGACCCAGTACTTC.

This rearrangement joins TRBV18 to TRBJ1-4; 12 bases line up with TRBD1. CDR3 length: 17 amino acids. V lost 3 bases, J lost 4 bases, and 6 bases stayed unmatched. CDR1 is KGHSH, CDR2 LQKENI, per germline. The CDR3 loop is CASSPSGQGAFNEKLFF. CDR3 sequence (DNA): TGTGCCAGCTCACCTTCGGGACAGGGGGCTTTTAATGAAAAACTGTTTTTT.

The chain has TRBV30 and TRBJ2-5, with TRBD2 matching over 11 bases. Germline V gives CDR1 GTSNPN, CDR2 SVGIG (reference sequence). Trimming removed 1 base from V and 4 bases from J; junction bases left unmatched: 2. The CDR3 has 14 amino acids. CDR3 nucleotide sequence: TGTGCCTGGAGTGGACTAGCGGGGAGAGAGACCCAGTACTTC. Translated, it gives CAWSGLAGRETQYF.

The CDR3 nucleotides are TGTGCCAGCAGCCCACCGGGGTTGGGCACTGAAGCTTTCTTT. Translation: CASSPPGLGTEAFF. The chain links TRBV28 to TRBJ1-1; D not resolved. Germline CDR1 and CDR2: MDHEN and SYDVKM. V lost 6 bases and J 4 bases, leaving 15 bases between the germline ends. This CDR3 spans 14 amino acids.

The V and J genes are TRBV7-2 and TRBJ1-4; D is undetermined. CDR1 SGHTA and CDR2 FQGNSA come from the germline V gene. The V gene lost 0 bases and the J gene lost 6 bases, with 5 bases spanning the gap. CDR3 length equals 13 residues. DNA of the CDR3: TGTGCCAGCAGCTTAGCGGCCTATGAAAAACTGTTTTTT. Its protein is CASSLAAYEKLFF.

This clone turned up a few times. The gene calls are TRBV7-9 and TRBJ2-3; TRBD2 aligns across 7 bases. Germline CDR1 and CDR2: SEHNR and FQNEAQ (reference sequence). The V segment lost 10 bases and the J segment 2 bases; nucleotides outside the gene matches: 6. The CDR3 extends over 13 amino acids. CDR3 sequence (DNA): TGTGCCATTCCTAGCGGCTACACAGATACGCAGTATTTT. Translating it yields CAIPSGYTDTQYF.

This CDR3 reads CASSLDRGRSSEAFF. The CDR3 nucleotides are TGTGCCAGCAGCTTGGACAGGGGGCGTTCATCTGAAGCTTTCTTT. V usage is TRBV5-4 and J usage is TRBJ1-1, with 9 bases fitting TRBD1. The length of the CDR3 is 15 residues. The trim removed 0 bases at V and 6 bases at J, leaving 6 bases unmatched. Germline V gene sequence: CDR1 SGHNT, CDR2 YYREEE (reference sequence).

The chain uses TRBV11-3 and TRBJ2-5; D remains ambiguous. Germline assignment: CDR1 SGHNT and CDR2 YENEEA. The CDR3 runs to 14 residues. V shed 4 bases and J shed 2 bases, with 11 bases lying between them. CDR3 bases: TGTGCCAGCAGCTCTGGTGGTAGACAAGAGACCCAGTACTTC. It yields the protein CASSSGGRQETQYF.

The chain combines TRBV30 with TRBJ1-1; D is unresolved. V lost 3 bases and J 0 bases, leaving 11 bases between the germline ends. This CDR3 is built from 14 residues. Per germline, CDR1 GTSNPN and CDR2 SVGIG (reference sequence). In DNA, the CDR3 is TGTGCCTGGAGCCTAACTGTCATGAACACTGAAGCTTTCTTT. Translating gives CAWSLTVMNTEAFF.

The chain combines TRBV24-1 with TRBJ2-7, with D possibly matching TRBD2 (5 bases). The CDR3 spans 13 residues. Germline V gene sequence: CDR1 KGHDR, CDR2 SFDVKD. Trimming removed 5 bases from V and 6 bases from J, with 13 bases in between. CDR3 protein: CATSGGNRLEQYF. CDR3 in DNA: TGTGCCACCAGTGGAGGGAATCGCCTCGAGCAGTACTTC.

The chain carries TRBV4-3 and TRBJ1-5, with D uncertain. Germline CDR1 is LGHNA and CDR2 is YSLEER. V was clipped by 0 bases and J by 6 bases, with 6 bases between them. The CDR3 runs 13 residues. Written as DNA, the CDR3 is TGCGCCAGCAGCCAAGATAGTTTTCAGCCCCAGCATTTT. It is translated as CASSQDSFQPQHF.

The chain joins TRBV12-5 to TRBJ2-3, with 9 nucleotides matching TRBD2. Germline V gives CDR1 LGHNT, CDR2 FRNRAP. J gave up 6 bases and V 2 bases, and 24 bases lay outside the gene matches. This CDR3 spans 21 amino acids. CDR3 bases: TGTGCTAGTGGTTTGACGACTGATAATTGGCGGGGGGGCCGCTTTAAGGATACGCAGTATTTT. Translation: CASGLTTDNWRGGRFKDTQYF.

This chain connects TRBV5-6 to TRBJ1-2; D may be TRBD1 (5 bases). CDR1 and CDR2 (germline): SGHDT, YYEEEE. The CDR3 is made up of 14 amino acids. V dropped 4 bases and J dropped 5 bases, with 15 bases sitting between them. CDR3 in DNA: TGTGCCAGCAGCCTGACTGGCAGGGAATATGGCTACACCTTC. Protein sequence: CASSLTGREYGYTF.